The sequence of this T cell receptor beta chain was determined in a study of T-cell reconstitution after alpha-beta-depleted transplantation in children. The authors prepared the TCRbeta library with unique molecular identifiers. In TCRdb, the PCR reads were re-called with MiXCR into one record per CDR3 protein. The sample carries 580,000 or so distinct CDR3 sequences, roughly 23% recorded once. This clonotype was observed many times. Specimen: PBMCs, mostly from graft donor cells, collected 360 days after TCRalphabeta/CD19-depleted stem cell transplant. This TCR came from a boy under two years old who had a stem cell transplant for acute myeloid leukemia, so the T cells may come from the graft donor.

The CDR3 spells CSVEVGVNKGLAGYEQYF. The CDR3 DNA sequence: TGCAGCGTTGAAGTGGGGGTGAACAAGGGACTAGCGGGGTACGAGCAGTACTTC. The rearrangement links TRBV29-1 to TRBJ2-7, with 13 bases fitting TRBD2. The germline V gene encodes CDR1 SQVTM and CDR2 ANQGSEA. There are 18 residues in the CDR3. J gave up 4 bases and V 1 base, and 13 bases lay outside the gene matches.